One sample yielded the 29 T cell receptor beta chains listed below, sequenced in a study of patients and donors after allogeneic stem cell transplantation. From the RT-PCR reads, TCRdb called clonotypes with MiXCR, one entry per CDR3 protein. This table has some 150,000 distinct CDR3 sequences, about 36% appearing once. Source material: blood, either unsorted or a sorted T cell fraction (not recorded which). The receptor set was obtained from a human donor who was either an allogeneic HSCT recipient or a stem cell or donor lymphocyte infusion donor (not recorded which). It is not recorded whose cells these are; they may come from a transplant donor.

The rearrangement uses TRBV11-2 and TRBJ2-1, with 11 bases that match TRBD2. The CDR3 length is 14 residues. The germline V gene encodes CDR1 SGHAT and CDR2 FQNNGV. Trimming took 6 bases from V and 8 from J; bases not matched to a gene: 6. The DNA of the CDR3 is TGTGCCAGCAGACGTAGCGGGGGGGCCTATGAGCAGTTCTTC. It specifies CASRRSGGAYEQFF.

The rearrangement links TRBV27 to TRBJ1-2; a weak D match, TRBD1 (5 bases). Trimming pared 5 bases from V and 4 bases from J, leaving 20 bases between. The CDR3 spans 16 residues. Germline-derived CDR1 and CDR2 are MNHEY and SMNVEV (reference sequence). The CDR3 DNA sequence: TGTGCCAGCAGTCCAACGGGACCTTGGGGCCGCTATGGCTACACCTTC. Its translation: CASSPTGPWGRYGYTF.

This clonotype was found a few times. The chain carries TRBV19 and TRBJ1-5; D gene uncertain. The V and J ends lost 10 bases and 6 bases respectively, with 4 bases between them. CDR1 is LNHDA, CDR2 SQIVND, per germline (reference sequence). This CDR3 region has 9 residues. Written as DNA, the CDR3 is TGTGCCACCGGTCAGCCCCAGCATTTT. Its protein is CATGQPQHF.

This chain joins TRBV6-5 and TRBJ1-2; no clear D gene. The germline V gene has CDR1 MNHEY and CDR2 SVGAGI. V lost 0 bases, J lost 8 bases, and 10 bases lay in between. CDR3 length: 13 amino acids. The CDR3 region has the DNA TGTGCCAGCAGTTACTCCGGAGGGCACGGCTACACCTTC. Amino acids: CASSYSGGHGYTF.

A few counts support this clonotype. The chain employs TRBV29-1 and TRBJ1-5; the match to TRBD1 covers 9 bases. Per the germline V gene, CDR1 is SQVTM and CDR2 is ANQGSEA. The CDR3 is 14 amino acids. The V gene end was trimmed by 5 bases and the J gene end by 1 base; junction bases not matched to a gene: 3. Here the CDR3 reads CSVLGTGSNQPQHF. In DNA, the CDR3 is TGCAGCGTTCTAGGGACAGGGAGCAATCAGCCCCAGCATTTT.

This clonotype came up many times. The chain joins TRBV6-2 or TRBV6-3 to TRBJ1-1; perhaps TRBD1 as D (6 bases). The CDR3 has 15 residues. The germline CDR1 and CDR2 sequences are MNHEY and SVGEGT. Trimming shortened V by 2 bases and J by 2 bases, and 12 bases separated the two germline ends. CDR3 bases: TGTGCCAGCAGTTACCTCCAGGGGCCAAACACTGAAGCTTTCTTT. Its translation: CASSYLQGPNTEAFF.

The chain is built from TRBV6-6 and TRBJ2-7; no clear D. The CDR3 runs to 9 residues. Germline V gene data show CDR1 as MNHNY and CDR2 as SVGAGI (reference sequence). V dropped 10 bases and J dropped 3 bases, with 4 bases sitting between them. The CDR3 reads CATDYEQYF. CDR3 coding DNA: TGTGCCACCGACTACGAGCAGTACTTC.

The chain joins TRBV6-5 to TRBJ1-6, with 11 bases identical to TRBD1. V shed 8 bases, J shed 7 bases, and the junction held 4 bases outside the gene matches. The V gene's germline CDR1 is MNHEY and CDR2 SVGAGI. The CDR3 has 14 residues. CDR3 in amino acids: CASGQGARNSPLHF. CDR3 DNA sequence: TGTGCCAGCGGACAGGGGGCTAGGAATTCACCCCTCCACTTT.

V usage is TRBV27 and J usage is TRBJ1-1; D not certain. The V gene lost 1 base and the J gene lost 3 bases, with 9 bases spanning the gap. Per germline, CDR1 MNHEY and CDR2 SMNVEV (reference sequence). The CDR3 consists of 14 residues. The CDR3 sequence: CASSLLGGYTEAFF. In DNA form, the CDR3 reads TGTGCCAGCAGTTTATTGGGTGGGTACACTGAAGCTTTCTTT.

The CDR3: CASSQEQGARTDTQYF. CDR3 sequence (DNA): TGTGCCAGCAGCCAAGAACAGGGGGCTCGCACAGATACGCAGTATTTT. V gene TRBV4-2 combines with J gene TRBJ2-3; 9 bases align to TRBD1. The CDR3 totals 16 residues. The J segment lost 1 base and the V segment lost 0 bases, leaving 2 bases of the junction unmatched. CDR1 and CDR2 from the germline V gene are LGHNA and YNFKEQ.

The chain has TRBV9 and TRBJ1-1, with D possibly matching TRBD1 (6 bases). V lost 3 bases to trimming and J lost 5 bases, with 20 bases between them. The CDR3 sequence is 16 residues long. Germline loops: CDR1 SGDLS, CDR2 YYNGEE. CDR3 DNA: TGTGCCAGCAGCGCGGACAGAGGCCTTCTAAGGACTGAAGCTTTCTTT. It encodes CASSADRGLLRTEAFF.

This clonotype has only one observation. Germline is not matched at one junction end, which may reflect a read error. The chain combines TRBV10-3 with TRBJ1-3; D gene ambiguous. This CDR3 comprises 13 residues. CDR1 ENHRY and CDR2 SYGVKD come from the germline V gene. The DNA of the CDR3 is TGTGCCATCACTGAGGGCCCTGGAAACACCATATATTTT. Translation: CAITEGPGNTIYF.

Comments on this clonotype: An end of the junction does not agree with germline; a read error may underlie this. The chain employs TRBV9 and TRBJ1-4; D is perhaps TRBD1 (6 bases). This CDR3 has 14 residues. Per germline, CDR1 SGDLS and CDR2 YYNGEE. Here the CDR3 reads CASTTGTTNEQLFF. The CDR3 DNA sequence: TGTGCCAGCACCACAGGGACAACTAATGAACAACTGTTTTTT. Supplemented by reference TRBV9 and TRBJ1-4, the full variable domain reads DSGVTQTPKHLITATGQRVTLRCSPRSGDLSVYWYQQSLDQGLQFLIQYYNGEERAKGNILERFSAQQFPDLHSELNLSSLELGDSALYFCASTTGTTNEQLFFGSGTQLSVL.

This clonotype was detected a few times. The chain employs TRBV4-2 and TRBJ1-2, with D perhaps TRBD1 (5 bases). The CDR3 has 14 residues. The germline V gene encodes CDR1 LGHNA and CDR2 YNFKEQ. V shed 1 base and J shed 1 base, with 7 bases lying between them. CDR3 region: CASSQGDGNYGYTF. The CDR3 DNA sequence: TGTGCCAGCAGCCAAGGGGACGGTAACTATGGCTACACCTTC.

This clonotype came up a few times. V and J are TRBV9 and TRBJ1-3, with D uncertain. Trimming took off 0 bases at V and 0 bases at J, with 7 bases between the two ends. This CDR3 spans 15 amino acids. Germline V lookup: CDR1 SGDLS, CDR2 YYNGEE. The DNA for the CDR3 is TGTGCCAGCAGCGTAGGACACGTCTCTGGAAACACCATATATTTT. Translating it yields CASSVGHVSGNTIYF.

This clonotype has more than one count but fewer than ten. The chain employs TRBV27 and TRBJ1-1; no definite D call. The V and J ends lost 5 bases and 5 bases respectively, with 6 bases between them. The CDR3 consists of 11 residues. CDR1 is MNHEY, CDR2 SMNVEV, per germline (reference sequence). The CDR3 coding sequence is TGTGCCAGCAGTACGGGAACTGAAGCTTTCTTT. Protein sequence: CASSTGTEAFF.

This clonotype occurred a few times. The CDR3: CASHGRYRGAQYF. Here the CDR3 DNA reads TGTGCCAGCCATGGTCGCTACAGGGGCGCGCAGTATTTT. The chain couples TRBV12-3 or TRBV12-4 to TRBJ2-3; 7 bases are shared with TRBD1. The CDR3 extends over 13 amino acids. The trim removed 8 bases at V and 10 bases at J, leaving 12 bases unmatched.

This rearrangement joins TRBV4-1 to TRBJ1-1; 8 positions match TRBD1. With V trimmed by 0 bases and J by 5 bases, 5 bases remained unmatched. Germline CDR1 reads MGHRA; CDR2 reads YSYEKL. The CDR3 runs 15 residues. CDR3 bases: TGCGCCAGCAGCCAAGAACCACAGGGGGTAACTGAAGCTTTCTTT. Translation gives CASSQEPQGVTEAFF.

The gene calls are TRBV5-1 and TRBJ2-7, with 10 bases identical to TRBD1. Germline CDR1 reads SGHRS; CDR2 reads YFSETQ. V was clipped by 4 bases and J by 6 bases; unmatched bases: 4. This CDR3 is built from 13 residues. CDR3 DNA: TGCGCCAGCAGCCCCCGGGACAGGGGCGAGCAGTACTTC. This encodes CASSPRDRGEQYF.

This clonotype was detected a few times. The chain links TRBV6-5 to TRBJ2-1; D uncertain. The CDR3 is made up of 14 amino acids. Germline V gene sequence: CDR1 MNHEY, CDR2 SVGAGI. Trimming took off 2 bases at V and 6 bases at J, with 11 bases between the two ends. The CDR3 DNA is TGTGCCAGCAGTTACATGGCCGACACCAATGAGCAGTTCTTC. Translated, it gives CASSYMADTNEQFF.

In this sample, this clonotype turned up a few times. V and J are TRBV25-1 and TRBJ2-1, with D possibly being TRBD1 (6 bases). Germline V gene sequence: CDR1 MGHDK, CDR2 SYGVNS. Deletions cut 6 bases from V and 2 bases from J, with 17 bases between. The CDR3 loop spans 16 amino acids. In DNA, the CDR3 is TGTGCCAGCAGGGGCCAGTGGACAGCTACCTACAATGAGCAGTTCTTC. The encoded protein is CASRGQWTATYNEQFF.

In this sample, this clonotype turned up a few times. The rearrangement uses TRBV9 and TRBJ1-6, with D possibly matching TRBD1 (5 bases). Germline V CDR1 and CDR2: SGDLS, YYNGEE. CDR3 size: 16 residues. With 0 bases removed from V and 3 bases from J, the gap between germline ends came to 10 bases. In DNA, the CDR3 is TGTGCCAGCAGCGTAGATGAGGGGATCTATAATTCACCCCTCCACTTT. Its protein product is CASSVDEGIYNSPLHF.

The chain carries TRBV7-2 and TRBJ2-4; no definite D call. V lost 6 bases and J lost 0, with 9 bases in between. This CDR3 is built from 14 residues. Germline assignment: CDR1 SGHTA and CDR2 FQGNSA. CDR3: CASSVAIAKNIQYF. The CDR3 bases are TGTGCCAGCAGTGTAGCAATAGCCAAAAACATTCAGTACTTC.

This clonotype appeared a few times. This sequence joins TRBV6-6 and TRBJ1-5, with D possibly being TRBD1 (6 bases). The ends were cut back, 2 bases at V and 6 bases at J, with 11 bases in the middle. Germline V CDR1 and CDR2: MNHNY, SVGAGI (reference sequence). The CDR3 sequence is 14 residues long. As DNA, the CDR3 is TGTGCCAGCAGTTACGGGGGGGCTGGTCAGCCCCAGCATTTT. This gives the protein CASSYGGAGQPQHF.

The CDR3 DNA reads TGCGCCAGTATACAGGGTCCGGCTGAAGAGACCCAGTACTTC. Its protein is CASIQGPAEETQYF. This chain joins TRBV5-1 and TRBJ2-5; tentatively, D is TRBD1 (6 bases). The germline V and J ends were trimmed by 8 bases and 3 bases, with 17 bases remaining between them. CDR3 size: 14 residues. Germline V gene sequence: CDR1 SGHRS, CDR2 YFSETQ.

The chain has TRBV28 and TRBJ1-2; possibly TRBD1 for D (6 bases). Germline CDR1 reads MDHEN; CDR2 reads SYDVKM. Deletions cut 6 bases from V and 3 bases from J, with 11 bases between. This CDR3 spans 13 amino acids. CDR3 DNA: TGTGCCAGCAGGATTAGGACAGACTATGGCTACACCTTC. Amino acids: CASRIRTDYGYTF.

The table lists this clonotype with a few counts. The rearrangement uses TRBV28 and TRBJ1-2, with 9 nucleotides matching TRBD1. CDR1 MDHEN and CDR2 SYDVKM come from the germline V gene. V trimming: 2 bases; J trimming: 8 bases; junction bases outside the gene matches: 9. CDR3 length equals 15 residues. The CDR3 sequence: CASSLPPDRGNGYTF. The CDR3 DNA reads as TGTGCCAGCAGTTTACCCCCGGACAGGGGAAACGGCTACACCTTC.

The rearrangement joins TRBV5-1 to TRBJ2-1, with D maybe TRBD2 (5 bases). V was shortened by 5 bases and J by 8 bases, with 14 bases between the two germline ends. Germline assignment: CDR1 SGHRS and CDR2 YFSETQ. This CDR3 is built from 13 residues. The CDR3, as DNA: TGCGCCAGCAGGGTGTCGGGTAGCGATGAGCAGTTCTTC. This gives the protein CASRVSGSDEQFF. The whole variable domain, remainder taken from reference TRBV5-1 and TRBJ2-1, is KAGVTQTPRYLIKTRGQQVTLSCSPISGHRSVSWYQQTPGQGLQFLFEYFSETQRNKGNFPGRFSGRQFSNSRSEMNVSTLELGDSALYLCASRVSGSDEQFFGPGTRLTVL.

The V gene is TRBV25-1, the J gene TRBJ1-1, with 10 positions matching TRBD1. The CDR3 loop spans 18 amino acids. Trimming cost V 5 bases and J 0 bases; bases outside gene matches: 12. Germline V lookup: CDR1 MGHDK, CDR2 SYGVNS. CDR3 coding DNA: TGTGCCAGCAGTTCCATTCCGGGACAGGGGAAGATGAACACTGAAGCTTTCTTT. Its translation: CASSSIPGQGKMNTEAFF.